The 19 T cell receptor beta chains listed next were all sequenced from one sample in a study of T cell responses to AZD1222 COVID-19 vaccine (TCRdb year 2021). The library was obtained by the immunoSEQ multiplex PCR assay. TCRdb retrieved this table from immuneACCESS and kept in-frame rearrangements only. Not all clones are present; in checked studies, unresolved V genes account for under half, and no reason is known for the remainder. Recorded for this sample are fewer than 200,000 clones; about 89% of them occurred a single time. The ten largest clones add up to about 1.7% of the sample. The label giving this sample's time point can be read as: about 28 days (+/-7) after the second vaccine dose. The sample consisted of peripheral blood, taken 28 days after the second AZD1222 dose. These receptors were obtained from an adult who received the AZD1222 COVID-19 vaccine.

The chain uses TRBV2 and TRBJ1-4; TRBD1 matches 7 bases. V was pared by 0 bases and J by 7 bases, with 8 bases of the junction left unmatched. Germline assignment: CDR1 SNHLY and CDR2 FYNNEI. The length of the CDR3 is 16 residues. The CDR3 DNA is TGTGCCAGCAGTGAAGCGCTAAGGGGGCCTCGTGAAAAACTGTTTTTT. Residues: CASSEALRGPREKLFF.

The CDR3 DNA is TGTGCCAGCAGGCTGTTTGGACTAGCGGGAGAGAGTGAGCAGTTCTTC. It encodes CASRLFGLAGESEQFF. V is TRBV7-9 and J is TRBJ2-1; 13 nucleotides line up with TRBD2. This CDR3 has 16 amino acids. The V gene's germline CDR1 is SEHNR and CDR2 FQNEAQ (reference sequence). V was clipped by 6 bases and J by 9 bases; unmatched bases: 11.

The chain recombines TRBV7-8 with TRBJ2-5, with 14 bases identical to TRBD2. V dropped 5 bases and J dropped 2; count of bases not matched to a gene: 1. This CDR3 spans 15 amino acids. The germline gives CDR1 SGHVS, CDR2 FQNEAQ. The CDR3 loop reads CASSRLAGGQETQYF. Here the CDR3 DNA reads TGTGCCAGCAGCAGACTAGCGGGGGGGCAAGAGACCCAGTACTTC. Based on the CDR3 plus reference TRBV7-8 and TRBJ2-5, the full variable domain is GAGVSQSPRYKVAKRGQDVALRCDPISGHVSLFWYQQALGQGPEFLTYFQNEAQLDKSGLPSDRFFAERPEGSVSTLKIQRTQQEDSAVYLCASSRLAGGQETQYFGPGTRLLVL.

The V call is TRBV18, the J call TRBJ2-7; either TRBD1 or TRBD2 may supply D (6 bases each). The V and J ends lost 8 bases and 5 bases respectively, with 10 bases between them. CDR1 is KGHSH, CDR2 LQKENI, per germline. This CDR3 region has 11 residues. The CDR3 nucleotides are TGTGCCAGCATGGAGGGGGACGAGCAGTACTTC. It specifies CASMEGDEQYF.

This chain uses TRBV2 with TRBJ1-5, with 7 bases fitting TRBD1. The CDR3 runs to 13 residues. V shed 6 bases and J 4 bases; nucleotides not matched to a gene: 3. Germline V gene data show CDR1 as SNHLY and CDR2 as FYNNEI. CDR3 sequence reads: CASRGTENQPQHF. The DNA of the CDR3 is TGTGCCAGCAGGGGGACAGAGAATCAGCCCCAGCATTTT.

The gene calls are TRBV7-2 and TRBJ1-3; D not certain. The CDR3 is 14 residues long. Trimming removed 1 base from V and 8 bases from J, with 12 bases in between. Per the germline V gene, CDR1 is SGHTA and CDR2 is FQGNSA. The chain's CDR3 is CASSLVGTPDTIYF. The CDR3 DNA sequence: TGTGCCAGCAGCTTAGTTGGCACTCCGGACACCATATATTTT.

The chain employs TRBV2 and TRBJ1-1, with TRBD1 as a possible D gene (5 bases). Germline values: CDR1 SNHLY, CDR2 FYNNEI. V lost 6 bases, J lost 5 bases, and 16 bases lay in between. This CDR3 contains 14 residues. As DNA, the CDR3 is TGTGCCAGCAGGCGTTGGAGGGGCCGAACTGAAGCTTTCTTT. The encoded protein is CASRRWRGRTEAFF.

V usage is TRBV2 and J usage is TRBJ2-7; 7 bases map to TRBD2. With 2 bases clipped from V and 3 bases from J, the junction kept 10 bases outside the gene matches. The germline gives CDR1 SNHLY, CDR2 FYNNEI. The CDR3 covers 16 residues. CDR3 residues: CASSELAAGADYEQYF. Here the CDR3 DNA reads TGTGCCAGCAGTGAACTTGCGGCGGGAGCGGACTACGAGCAGTACTTC.

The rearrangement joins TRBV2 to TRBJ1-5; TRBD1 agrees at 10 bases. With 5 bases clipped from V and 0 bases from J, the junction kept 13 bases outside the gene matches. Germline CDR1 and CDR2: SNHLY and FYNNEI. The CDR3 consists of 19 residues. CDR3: CASSKTRDRGLYSNQPQHF. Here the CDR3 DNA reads TGTGCCAGCAGTAAAACTAGGGACAGGGGTCTCTATAGCAATCAGCCCCAGCATTTT.

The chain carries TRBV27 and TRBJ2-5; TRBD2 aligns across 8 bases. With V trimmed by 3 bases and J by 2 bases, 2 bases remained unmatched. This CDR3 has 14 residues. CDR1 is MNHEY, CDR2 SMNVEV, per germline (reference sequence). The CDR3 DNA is TGTGCCAGCAGTTTGCTAGCGGGTCAAGAGACCCAGTACTTC. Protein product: CASSLLAGQETQYF.

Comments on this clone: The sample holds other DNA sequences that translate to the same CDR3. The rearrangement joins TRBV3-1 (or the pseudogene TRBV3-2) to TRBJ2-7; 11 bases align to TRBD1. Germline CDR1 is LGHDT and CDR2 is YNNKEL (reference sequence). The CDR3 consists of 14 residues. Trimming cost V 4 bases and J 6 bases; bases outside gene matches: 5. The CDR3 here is CASSPGQGAGEQYF. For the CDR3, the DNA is TGTGCCAGCAGCCCTGGACAGGGGGCGGGCGAGCAGTACTTC.

The CDR3 spells CASSQDRQDYEQYF. CDR3 sequence (DNA): TGTGCCAGCAGCCAAGATCGACAGGACTACGAGCAGTACTTC. V is TRBV4-2 and J is TRBJ2-7, with a possible D match to TRBD1 (6 bases). V was pared by 0 bases and J by 3 bases, with 9 bases between. Per germline, CDR1 LGHNA and CDR2 YNFKEQ. The CDR3 consists of 14 residues.

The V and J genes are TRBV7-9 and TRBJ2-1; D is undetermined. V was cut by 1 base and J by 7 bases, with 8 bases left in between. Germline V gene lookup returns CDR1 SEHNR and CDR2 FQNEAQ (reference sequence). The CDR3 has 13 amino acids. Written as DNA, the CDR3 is TGTGCCAGCAGCTTAGTGGTCATTAATGAGCAGTTCTTC. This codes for CASSLVVINEQFF.

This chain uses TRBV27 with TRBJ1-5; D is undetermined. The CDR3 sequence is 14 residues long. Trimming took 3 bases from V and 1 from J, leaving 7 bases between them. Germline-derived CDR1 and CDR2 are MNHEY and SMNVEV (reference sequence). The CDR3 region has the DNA TGTGCCAGCAGTTTGGCGGGAAGCAATCAGCCCCAGCATTTT. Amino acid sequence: CASSLAGSNQPQHF.

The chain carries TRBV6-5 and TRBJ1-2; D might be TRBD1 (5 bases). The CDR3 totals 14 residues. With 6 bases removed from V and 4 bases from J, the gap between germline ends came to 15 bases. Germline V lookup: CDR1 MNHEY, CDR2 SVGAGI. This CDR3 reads CASSLEGDLYGYTF. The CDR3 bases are TGTGCCAGCAGCCTTGAAGGGGACCTCTATGGCTACACCTTC.

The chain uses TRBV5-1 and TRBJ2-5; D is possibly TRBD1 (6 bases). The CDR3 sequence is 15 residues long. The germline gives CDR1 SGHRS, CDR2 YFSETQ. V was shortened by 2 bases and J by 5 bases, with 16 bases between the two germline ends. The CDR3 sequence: CASSFRWGRGETQYF. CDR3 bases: TGCGCCAGCAGCTTTAGATGGGGGCGAGGTGAGACCCAGTACTTC.

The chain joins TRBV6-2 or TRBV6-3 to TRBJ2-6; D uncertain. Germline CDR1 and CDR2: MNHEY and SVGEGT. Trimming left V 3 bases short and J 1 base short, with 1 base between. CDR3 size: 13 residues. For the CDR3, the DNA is TGTGCCAGCAGTTATTCTGGGGCCAACGTCCTGACTTTC. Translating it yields CASSYSGANVLTF.

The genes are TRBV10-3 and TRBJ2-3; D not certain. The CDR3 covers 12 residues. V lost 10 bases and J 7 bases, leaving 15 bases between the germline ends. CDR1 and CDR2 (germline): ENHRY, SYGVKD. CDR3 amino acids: CATSVQANTQYF. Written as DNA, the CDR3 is TGTGCCACCTCTGTCCAGGCAAATACGCAGTATTTT.

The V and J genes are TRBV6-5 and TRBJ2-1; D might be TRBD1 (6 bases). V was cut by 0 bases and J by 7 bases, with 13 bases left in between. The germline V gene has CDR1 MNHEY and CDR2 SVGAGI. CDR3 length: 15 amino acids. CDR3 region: CASSYSMDRWNEQFF. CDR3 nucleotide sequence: TGTGCCAGCAGTTACTCCATGGACAGATGGAATGAGCAGTTCTTC.